The sequence of this T cell receptor (beta chain) was determined in a study of metastatic and nonmetastatic thyroid tumors. Study-wide background: Across peripheral blood and tumor or nodule tissue samples taken from malignant and benign thyroid patients, the repertoires were compared with one another. Study findings and constraints: Malignant thyroid tumors reportedly had TCR beta diversity that was significantly higher than in benign nodules, in blood and tumor.

Patients were all untreated before their thyroid surgery. The authors' processing: Clinicopathological groups of papillary thyroid cancer showed CDR3 differences that were used to build a distant-metastasis classifier. TCRdb re-called clones via MiXCR from the PCR reads. TCRdb, not the authors, supplied the V and J calls. The sample yields roughly 50,000 clones, 22% seen once. This clone was counted at least ten times. Antigen: not known. The sample taken for sequencing was blood. This clonotype was sampled from a male donor with papillary thyroid cancer or a benign thyroid nodule (not recorded which). Some clones in this sample may be carry-over from other donors' samples.

CDR3 coding DNA: TGCAGCGTTCATGGGGGGAGAGGGGAGACCCAGTACTTC. This translates into CSVHGGRGETQYF. The genes are TRBV29-1 and TRBJ2-5; possible D gene TRBD2, 6 bases. The CDR3 is 13 residues long. Trimming took off 5 bases at V and 5 bases at J, with 15 bases between the two ends. Germline V gene sequence: CDR1 SQVTM, CDR2 ANQGSEA.